This T cell receptor (beta chain) was captured in a study of blood T cell repertoires in COVID-19. Turning to the study itself: The origin of the acute and convalescent COVID-19 samples was the United States, Italy and Spain.

CDR1 is SGHTA and CDR2 is FQGNSA in the germline V gene. The CDR3 contains 18 residues. The V and J ends lost 5 bases and 8 bases, in that order; junction bases with no gene match: 15. Per the study methods: Estimated nucleated cell counts came from reference gene primer amplification. Sequencing was performed with immunoSEQ multiplex PCR; in TCRdb, only in-frame clones are kept and a portion is missing. That table gives V, J and clone size, and the DNA gave D and trimming. This sample yields about 98,000 clones, of which over 70% are seen a single time; roughly 10% belongs to the top ten. The chain joins TRBV7-2 to TRBJ1-6; TRBD1 matches 10 bases. The sample was peripheral blood. This sequence was found in a woman older than 75 with acute or convalescent COVID-19. CDR3 loop: CASSLSYRDRGLDSPLHF. DNA of the CDR3: TGTGCCAGCAGCCTAAGTTACCGGGACAGGGGATTAGATTCACCCCTCCACTTT.